This TCR beta chain comes out of a study of graft-versus-host responses after intestinal transplantation. With 5 bases clipped from V and 6 bases from J, the junction kept 10 bases outside the gene matches. The CDR3 loop spans 15 amino acids. Germline CDR1 SQVTM, CDR2 ANQGSEA. Produced via immunoSEQ multiplex PCR; TCRdb's table is partial and in-frame only. Here the sample spans over 75,000 clones, around 90% being singletons. As for this clone: The antigen is unknown.

This receptor was obtained from a human donor who was the organ donor for an intestinal transplant. V usage is TRBV29-1 and J usage is TRBJ1-1; 12 nucleotides align to TRBD1. The source material was unstimulated CD8+ T cells sorted from spleen or lymph node cells, sampled before transplant. CDR3 sequence (DNA): TGCAGCGTTTCCGGGACAGGGGGCCTTAGGGCTGAAGCTTTCTTT. Translating it yields CSVSGTGGLRAEAFF. Looking up the rest from reference TRBV29-1 and TRBJ1-1 gives the full variable domain: SAVISQKPSRDICQRGTSLTIQCQVDSQVTMMFWYRQQPGQSLTLIATANQGSEATYESGFVIDKFPISRPNLTFSTLTVSNMSPEDSSIYLCSVSGTGGLRAEAFFGQGTRLTVV.